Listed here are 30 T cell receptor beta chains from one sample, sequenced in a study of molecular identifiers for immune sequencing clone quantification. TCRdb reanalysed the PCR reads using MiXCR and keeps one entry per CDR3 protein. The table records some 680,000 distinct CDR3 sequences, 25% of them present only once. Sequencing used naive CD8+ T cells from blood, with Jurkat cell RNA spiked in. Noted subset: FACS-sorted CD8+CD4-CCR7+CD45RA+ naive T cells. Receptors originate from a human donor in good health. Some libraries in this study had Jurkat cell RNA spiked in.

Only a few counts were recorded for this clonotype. In DNA, the CDR3 is TGCAGTGCTAGCGCGCTGTCAAGCTCCTACGAGCAGTACTTC. Protein product: CSASALSSSYEQYF. The chain couples TRBV20-1 to TRBJ2-7; D call uncertain. The germline gives CDR1 DFQATT, CDR2 SNEGSKA (reference sequence). Trimming removed 3 bases from V and 0 bases from J, with 12 bases in between. This CDR3 is built from 14 residues.

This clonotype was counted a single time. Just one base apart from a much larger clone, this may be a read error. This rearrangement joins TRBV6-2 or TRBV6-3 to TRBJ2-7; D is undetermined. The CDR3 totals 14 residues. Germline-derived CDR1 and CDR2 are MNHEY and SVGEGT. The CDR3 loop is CPSSYTGRYYEQYF. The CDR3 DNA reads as TGTCCCAGCAGTTACACCGGACGATACTACGAGCAGTACTTC.

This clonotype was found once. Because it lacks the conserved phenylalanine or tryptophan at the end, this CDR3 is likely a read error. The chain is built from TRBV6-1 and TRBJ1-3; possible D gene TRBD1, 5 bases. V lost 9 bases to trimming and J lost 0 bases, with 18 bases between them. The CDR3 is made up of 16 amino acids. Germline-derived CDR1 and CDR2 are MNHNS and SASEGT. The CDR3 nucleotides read TGTGCCAGTCGAACCTGGGGGGACCTCTCTGGAAACACCATATATCTT. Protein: CASRTWGDLSGNTIYL.

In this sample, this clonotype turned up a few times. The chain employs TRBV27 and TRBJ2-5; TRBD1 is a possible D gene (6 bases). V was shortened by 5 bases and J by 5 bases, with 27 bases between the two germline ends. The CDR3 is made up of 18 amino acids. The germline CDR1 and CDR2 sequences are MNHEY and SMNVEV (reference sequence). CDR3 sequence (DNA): TGTGCCAGCAGTCCCCTTTTATACGGGATCCCCCAGGGGGAGACCCAGTACTTC. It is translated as CASSPLLYGIPQGETQYF.

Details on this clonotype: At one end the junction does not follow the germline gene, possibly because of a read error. The CDR3, as DNA: TGCAGCGGGCATAGCGGGGAGACGGTCATCTACAATAAGCAGTTCTTC. Residues: CSGHSGETVIYNKQFF. The V gene is TRBV29-1, the J gene TRBJ2-1; 8 nucleotides match TRBD2. Germline V gene lookup returns CDR1 SQVTM and CDR2 ANQGSEA. CDR3 length: 16 amino acids.

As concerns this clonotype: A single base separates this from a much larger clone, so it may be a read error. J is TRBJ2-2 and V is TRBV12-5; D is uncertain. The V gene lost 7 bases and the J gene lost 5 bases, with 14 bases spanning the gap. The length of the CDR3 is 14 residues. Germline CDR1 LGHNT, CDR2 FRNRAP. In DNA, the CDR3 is TGTGCTAGTGATGTTCCTAAAGAAACCGGGGAGCTGTTTTTT. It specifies CASDVPKETGELFF.

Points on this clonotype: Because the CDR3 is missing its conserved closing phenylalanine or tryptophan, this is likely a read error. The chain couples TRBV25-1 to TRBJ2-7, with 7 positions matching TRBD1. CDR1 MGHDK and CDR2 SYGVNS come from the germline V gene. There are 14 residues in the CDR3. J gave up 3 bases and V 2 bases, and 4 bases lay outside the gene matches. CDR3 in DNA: TGTGCCAGCAGTGAACACAGGGGAAACTACGAGCAGTACTCC. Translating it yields CASSEHRGNYEQYS.

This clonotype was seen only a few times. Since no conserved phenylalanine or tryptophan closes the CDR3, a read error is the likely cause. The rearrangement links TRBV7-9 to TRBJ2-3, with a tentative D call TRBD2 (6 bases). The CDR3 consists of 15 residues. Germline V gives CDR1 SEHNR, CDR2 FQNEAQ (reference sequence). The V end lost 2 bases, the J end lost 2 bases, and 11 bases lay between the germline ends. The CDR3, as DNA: TGTGCCAGCAGCTTATTTGGCGGGGTCACAGATACGCAGTATCTT. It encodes CASSLFGGVTDTQYL.

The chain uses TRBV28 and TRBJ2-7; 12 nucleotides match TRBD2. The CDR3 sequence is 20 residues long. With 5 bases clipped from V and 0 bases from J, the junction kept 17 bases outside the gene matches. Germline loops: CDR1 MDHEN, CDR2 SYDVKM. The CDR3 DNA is TGTGCCAGCAGTCCTCTGGGTGGCCTAGCGGGAGGGATAATCTCCTACGAGCAGTACTTC. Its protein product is CASSPLGGLAGGIISYEQYF.

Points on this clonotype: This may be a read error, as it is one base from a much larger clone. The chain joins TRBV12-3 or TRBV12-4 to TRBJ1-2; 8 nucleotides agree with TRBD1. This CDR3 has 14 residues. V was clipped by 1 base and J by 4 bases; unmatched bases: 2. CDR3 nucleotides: TGTGCCAGCAGTTTAGGACAGGGGTGCTATGGCTACACCTTC. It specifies CASSLGQGCYGYTF.

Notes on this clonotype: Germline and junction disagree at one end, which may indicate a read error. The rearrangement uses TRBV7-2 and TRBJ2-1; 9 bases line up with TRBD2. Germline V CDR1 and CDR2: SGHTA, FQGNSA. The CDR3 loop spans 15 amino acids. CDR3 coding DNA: TGTGCCAGCAGCCCCAGCGGGGGGCCCTACAATAAGCAGTTCTTC. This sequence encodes CASSPSGGPYNKQFF. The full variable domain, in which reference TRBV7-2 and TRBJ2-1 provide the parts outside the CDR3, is GAGVSQSPSNKVTEKGKDVELRCDPISGHTALYWYRQSLGQGLEFLIYFQGNSAPDKSGLPSDRFSAERTGGSVSTLTIQRTQQEDSAVYLCASSPSGGPYNKQFFGPGTRLTVL.

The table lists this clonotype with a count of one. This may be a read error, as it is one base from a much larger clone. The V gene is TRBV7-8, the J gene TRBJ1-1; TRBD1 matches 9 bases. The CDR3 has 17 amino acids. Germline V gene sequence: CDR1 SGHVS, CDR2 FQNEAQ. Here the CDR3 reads CASGFETGGQWNTEAFF. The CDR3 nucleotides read TGTGCCAGCGGCTTTGAGACAGGGGGGCAGTGGAACACTGAAGCTTTCTTT.

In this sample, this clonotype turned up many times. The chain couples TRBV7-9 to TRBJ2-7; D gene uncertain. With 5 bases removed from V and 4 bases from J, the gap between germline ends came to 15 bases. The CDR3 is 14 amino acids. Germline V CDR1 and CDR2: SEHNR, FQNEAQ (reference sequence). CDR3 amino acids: CASSPESADYEQYF. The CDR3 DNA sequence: TGTGCCAGCAGCCCAGAAAGTGCAGATTACGAGCAGTACTTC. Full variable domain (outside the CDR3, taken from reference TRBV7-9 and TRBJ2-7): DTGVSQNPRHKITKRGQNVTFRCDPISEHNRLYWYRQTLGQGPEFLTYFQNEAQLEKSRLLSDRFSAERPKGSFSTLEIQRTEQGDSAMYLCASSPESADYEQYFGPGTRLTVT.

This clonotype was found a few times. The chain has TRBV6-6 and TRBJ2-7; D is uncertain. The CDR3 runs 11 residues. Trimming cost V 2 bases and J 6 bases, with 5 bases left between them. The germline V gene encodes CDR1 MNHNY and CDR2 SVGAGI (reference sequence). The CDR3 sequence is CASSYAGEQYF. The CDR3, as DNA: TGTGCCAGCAGTTACGCCGGCGAGCAGTACTTC.

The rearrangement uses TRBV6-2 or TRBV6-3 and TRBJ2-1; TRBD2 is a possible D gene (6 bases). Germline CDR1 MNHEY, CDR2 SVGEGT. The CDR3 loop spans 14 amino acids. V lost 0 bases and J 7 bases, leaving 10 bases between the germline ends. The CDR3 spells CASSYSSSGNEQFF. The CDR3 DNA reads TGTGCCAGCAGTTACTCGAGCAGCGGGAATGAGCAGTTCTTC.

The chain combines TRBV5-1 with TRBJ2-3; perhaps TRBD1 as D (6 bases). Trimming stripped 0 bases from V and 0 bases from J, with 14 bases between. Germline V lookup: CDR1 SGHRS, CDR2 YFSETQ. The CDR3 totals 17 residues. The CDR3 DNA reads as TGCGCCAGCAGCTTGGGGGTTCAGGGGCCAAGCACAGATACGCAGTATTTT. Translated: CASSLGVQGPSTDTQYF.

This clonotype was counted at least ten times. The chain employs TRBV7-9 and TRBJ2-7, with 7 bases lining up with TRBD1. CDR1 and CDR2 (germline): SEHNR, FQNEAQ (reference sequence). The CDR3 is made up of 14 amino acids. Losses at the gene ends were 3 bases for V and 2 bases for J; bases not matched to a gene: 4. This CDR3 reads CASSLGQTPYEQYF. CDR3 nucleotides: TGTGCCAGCAGCTTGGGACAGACCCCCTACGAGCAGTACTTC.

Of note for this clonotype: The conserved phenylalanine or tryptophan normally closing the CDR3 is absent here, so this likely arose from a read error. The DNA of the CDR3 is TGTGCCACCAGCAGAGTAAGGTTGGGCGGCACCCCAGATACGCAGTATTCT. Encoded protein: CATSRVRLGGTPDTQYS. The V and J genes are TRBV15 and TRBJ2-3; D uncertain. From germline, CDR1 is LNHNV and CDR2 YYDKDF (reference sequence). This CDR3 region has 17 residues. The V end was cut by 1 base, the J end by 4 bases, with 18 bases between.

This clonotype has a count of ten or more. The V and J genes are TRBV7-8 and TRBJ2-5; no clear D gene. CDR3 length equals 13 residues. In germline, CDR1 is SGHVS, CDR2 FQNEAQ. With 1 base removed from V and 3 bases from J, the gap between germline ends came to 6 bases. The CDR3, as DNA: TGTGCCAGCAGCTTAGTTAGGGAAGAGACCCAGTACTTC. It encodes CASSLVREETQYF.

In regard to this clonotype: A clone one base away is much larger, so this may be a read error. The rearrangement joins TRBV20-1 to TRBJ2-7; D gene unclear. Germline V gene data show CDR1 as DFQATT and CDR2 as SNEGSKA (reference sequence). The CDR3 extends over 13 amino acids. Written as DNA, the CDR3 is TGCGGTGCTAGAGCCGGGCTAAACTACGAGCAGTACTTC. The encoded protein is CGARAGLNYEQYF.

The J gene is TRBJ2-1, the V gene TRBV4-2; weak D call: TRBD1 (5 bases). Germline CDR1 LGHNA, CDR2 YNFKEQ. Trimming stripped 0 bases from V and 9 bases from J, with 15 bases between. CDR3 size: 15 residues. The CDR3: CASSQDLLDSSEQFF. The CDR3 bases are TGTGCCAGCAGCCAAGATCTGCTCGACAGCAGTGAGCAGTTCTTC.

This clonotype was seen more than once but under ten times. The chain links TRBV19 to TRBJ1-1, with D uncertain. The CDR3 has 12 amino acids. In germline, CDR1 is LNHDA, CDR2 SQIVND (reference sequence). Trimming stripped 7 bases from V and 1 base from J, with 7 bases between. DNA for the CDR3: TGTGCCAGTAAAATAAGGAACACTGAAGCTTTCTTT. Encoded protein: CASKIRNTEAFF.

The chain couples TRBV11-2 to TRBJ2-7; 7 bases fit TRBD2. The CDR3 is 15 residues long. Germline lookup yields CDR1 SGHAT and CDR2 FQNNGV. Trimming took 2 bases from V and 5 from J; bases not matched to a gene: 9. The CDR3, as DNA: TGTGCCAGCAGCTTATTTCACGGACGGGGGGACGAGCAGTACTTC. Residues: CASSLFHGRGDEQYF.

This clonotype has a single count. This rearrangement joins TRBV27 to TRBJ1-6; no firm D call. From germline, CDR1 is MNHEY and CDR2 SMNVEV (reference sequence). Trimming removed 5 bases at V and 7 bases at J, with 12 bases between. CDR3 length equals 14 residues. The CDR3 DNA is TGTGCCAGCAGTCCATGGAGCGGGAATTCACCCCTCCACTTT. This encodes CASSPWSGNSPLHF.

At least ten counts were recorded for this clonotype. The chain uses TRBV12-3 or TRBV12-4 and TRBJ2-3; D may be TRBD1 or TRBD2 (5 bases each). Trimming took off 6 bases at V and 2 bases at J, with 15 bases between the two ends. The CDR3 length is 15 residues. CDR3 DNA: TGTGCCAGCAGCTCCCCCGGGGCTTACACAGATACGCAGTATTTT. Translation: CASSSPGAYTDTQYF.

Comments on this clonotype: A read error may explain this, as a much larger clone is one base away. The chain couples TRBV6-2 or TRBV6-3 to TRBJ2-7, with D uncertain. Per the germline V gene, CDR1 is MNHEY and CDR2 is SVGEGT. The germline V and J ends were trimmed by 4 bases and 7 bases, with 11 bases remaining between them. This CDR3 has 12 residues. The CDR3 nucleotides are TGTGCCAGCAGTTCTATGGTTTTGGAGCAGTACTTC. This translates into CASSSMVLEQYF.

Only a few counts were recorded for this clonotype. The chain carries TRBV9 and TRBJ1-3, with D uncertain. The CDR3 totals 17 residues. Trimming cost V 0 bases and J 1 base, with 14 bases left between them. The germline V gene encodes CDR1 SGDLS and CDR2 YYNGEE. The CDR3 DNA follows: TGTGCCAGCAGCGTAGAATCCCCGGAGGTGTCTGGAAACACCATATATTTT. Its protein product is CASSVESPEVSGNTIYF.

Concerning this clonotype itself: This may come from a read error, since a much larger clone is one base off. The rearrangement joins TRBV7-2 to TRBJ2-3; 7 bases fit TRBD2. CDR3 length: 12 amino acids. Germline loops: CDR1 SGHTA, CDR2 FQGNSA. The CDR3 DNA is TGTGGCAGCAGTACTAGCGTAGATACGCAGTATTTT. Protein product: CGSSTSVDTQYF.

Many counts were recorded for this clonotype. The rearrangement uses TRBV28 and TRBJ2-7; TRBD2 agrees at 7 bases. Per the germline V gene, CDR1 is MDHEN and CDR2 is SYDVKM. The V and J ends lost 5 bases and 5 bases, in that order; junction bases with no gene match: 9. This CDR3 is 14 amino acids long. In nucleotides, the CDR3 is TGTGCCAGCAGTCCCTGGGAGGGAGGGCACGAGCAGTACTTC. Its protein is CASSPWEGGHEQYF.

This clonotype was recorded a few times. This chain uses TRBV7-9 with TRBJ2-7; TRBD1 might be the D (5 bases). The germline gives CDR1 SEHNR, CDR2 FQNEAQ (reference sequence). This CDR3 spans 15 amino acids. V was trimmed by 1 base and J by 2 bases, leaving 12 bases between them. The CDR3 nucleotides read TGTGCCAGCAGCTTAGGTCCCAGGGTTACCTACGAGCAGTACTTC. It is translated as CASSLGPRVTYEQYF.